Below are 32 T cell receptor beta chains sequenced from a single sample in a study of CD8 T cells in Susac syndrome (dated by TCRdb to the late 2010s). The protocol used for the library was the immunoSEQ multiplex PCR assay. RNA was extracted using the RNeasy kit, and about 0.45 to 1 ug of the RNA was reverse transcribed with random hexamers. Clones were called with MiXCR by TCRdb after fastp trimmed the public reads at Q25, and only in-frame beta chains were retained. Entries are consolidated by CDR3 protein sequence, retaining the most common genes and DNA. Recorded for this sample are about 440,000 distinct CDR3 sequences; 75% to 90% of them occurred a single time. Roughly 0.11% of the sample is taken by the ten largest. The sequenced material came from CD8+ T cells from PBMCs. The receptors shown here come from a human donor with multiple sclerosis.

The chain carries TRBV4-1 and TRBJ1-2; D is unresolved. The germline gives CDR1 MGHRA, CDR2 YSYEKL. V was shortened by 8 bases and J by 4 bases, with 17 bases between the two germline ends. CDR3 size: 14 residues. In nucleotides, the CDR3 is TGCGCCAGCCGGCGCGGGCCCGAATTCTATGGCTACACCTTC. As protein: CASRRGPEFYGYTF.

V usage is TRBV19 and J usage is TRBJ1-5; D is uncertain. The V gene's germline CDR1 is LNHDA and CDR2 SQIVND (reference sequence). The V and J ends lost 3 bases and 5 bases respectively, with 8 bases between them. The CDR3 has 13 residues. The CDR3 DNA follows: TGTGCCAGTAGTATCGACTCCGATCAGCCCCAGCATTTT. This encodes CASSIDSDQPQHF.

The rearrangement uses TRBV7-9 and TRBJ2-2; 12 nucleotides line up with TRBD2. V was pared by 7 bases and J by 4 bases, with 13 bases of the junction left unmatched. The CDR3 has 18 amino acids. Germline-derived CDR1 and CDR2 are SEHNR and FQNEAQ (reference sequence). The CDR3: CASTEILAGGLVTGELFF. The DNA of the CDR3 is TGTGCCAGCACCGAAATTCTAGCGGGGGGGCTGGTCACCGGGGAGCTGTTTTTT.

The V call is TRBV6-2 or TRBV6-3, the J call TRBJ2-7; D uncertain. CDR1 is MNHEY and CDR2 is SVGEGT in the germline V gene. Trimming cost V 4 bases and J 2 bases, with 18 bases left between them. CDR3 length equals 16 residues. The CDR3 region is CASSSLDGRATYEQYF. The DNA of the CDR3 is TGTGCCAGCAGTTCCCTCGACGGACGGGCAACCTACGAGCAGTACTTC.

The CDR3 sequence: CAWSETPSIYNEQFF. CDR3 nucleotides: TGTGCCTGGAGTGAAACTCCCTCGATCTACAATGAGCAGTTCTTC. This chain connects TRBV30 to TRBJ2-1, with D unclear. Germline V CDR1 and CDR2: GTSNPN, SVGIG (reference sequence). The CDR3 totals 15 residues. V lost 1 base to trimming and J lost 3 bases, with 13 bases between them.

This sequence joins TRBV4-2 and TRBJ2-3; TRBD1 is a possible D gene (6 bases). This CDR3 is built from 18 residues. Deletions cut 0 bases from V and 0 bases from J, with 16 bases between. The germline gives CDR1 LGHNA, CDR2 YNFKEQ. In DNA, the CDR3 is TGTGCCAGCAGCCAAGAGGTACCAGGGCAGGGGAGCACAGATACGCAGTATTTT. Protein product: CASSQEVPGQGSTDTQYF.

The gene calls are TRBV4-1 and TRBJ2-2, with 11 bases aligning to TRBD1. This CDR3 spans 16 amino acids. V was clipped by 0 bases and J by 5 bases; unmatched bases: 2. The germline gives CDR1 MGHRA, CDR2 YSYEKL. In nucleotides, the CDR3 is TGCGCCAGCAGCCAAGAGGGGACAGGGGGTACCGGGGAGCTGTTTTTT. It encodes CASSQEGTGGTGELFF.

The rearrangement joins TRBV11-2 to TRBJ2-7; a possible D gene is TRBD1 (5 bases). Germline-derived CDR1 and CDR2 are SGHAT and FQNNGV. V dropped 2 bases and J dropped 0 bases, with 8 bases sitting between them. The CDR3 consists of 14 residues. CDR3 region: CASSLLDTSYEQYF. The CDR3 DNA reads as TGTGCCAGCAGCTTACTGGACACCTCCTACGAGCAGTACTTC.

CDR3 DNA sequence: TGTGCCAGCAGGCACGAGGTTCGGTACAATGAGCAGTTCTTC. Protein product: CASRHEVRYNEQFF. The chain combines TRBV7-9 with TRBJ2-1; no reliable D call. Trimming shortened V by 6 bases and J by 4 bases, and 13 bases separated the two germline ends. The CDR3 is 14 amino acids. Germline CDR1 and CDR2: SEHNR and FQNEAQ (reference sequence). The variable domain in full, with the rest retrieved from reference TRBV7-9 and TRBJ2-1, is DTGVSQNPRHKITKRGQNVTFRCDPISEHNRLYWYRQTLGQGPEFLTYFQNEAQLEKSRLLSDRFSAERPKGSFSTLEIQRTEQGDSAMYLCASRHEVRYNEQFFGPGTRLTVL.

The chain links TRBV5-1 to TRBJ1-1; D is unclear. The V gene's germline CDR1 is SGHRS and CDR2 YFSETQ. This CDR3 has 13 amino acids. The germline V and J ends were trimmed by 2 bases and 3 bases, with 8 bases remaining between them. The CDR3 region has the DNA TGCGCCAGCAGCTTCTCTTTGGACACTGAAGCTTTCTTT. Translated: CASSFSLDTEAFF.

The chain is built from TRBV28 and TRBJ2-3; the D is unclear. This CDR3 is 14 amino acids long. Trimming pared 6 bases from V and 1 base from J, leaving 11 bases between. Germline values: CDR1 MDHEN, CDR2 SYDVKM. The CDR3, as DNA: TGTGCCAGCAGCCACTCCTCCGGCACAGATACGCAGTATTTT. Its protein product is CASSHSSGTDTQYF.

V is TRBV7-9 and J is TRBJ2-5; D may match TRBD1 or TRBD2 (5 bases each). V shed 2 bases and J shed 3 bases, with 16 bases lying between them. The CDR3 runs to 16 residues. Germline assignment: CDR1 SEHNR and CDR2 FQNEAQ (reference sequence). CDR3 bases: TGTGCCAGCAGCTTAAATGGGGGATTGTATGAAGAGACCCAGTACTTC. It specifies CASSLNGGLYEETQYF.

V gene TRBV6-1 combines with J gene TRBJ2-3, with D possibly matching TRBD1 (5 bases). V lost 7 bases to trimming and J lost 6 bases, with 11 bases between them. This CDR3 spans 12 amino acids. Germline V lookup: CDR1 MNHNS, CDR2 SASEGT. DNA for the CDR3: TGTGCCAGCAACCAGGGCTGGGATACGCAGTATTTT. It specifies CASNQGWDTQYF.

V usage is TRBV7-9 and J usage is TRBJ2-3; TRBD2 aligns across 8 bases. The germline gives CDR1 SEHNR, CDR2 FQNEAQ (reference sequence). Trimming at V came to 2 bases and at J to 6 bases, leaving 13 bases not matched to a gene. The CDR3 extends over 17 amino acids. The CDR3 loop reads CASSLSERGPYLDTQYF. In DNA, the CDR3 is TGTGCCAGCAGCTTAAGCGAGCGGGGGCCCTATTTGGATACGCAGTATTTT. The full variable domain, its missing parts supplied by reference TRBV7-9 and TRBJ2-3, is DTGVSQNPRHKITKRGQNVTFRCDPISEHNRLYWYRQTLGQGPEFLTYFQNEAQLEKSRLLSDRFSAERPKGSFSTLEIQRTEQGDSAMYLCASSLSERGPYLDTQYFGPGTRLTVL.

This chain uses TRBV6-5 with TRBJ1-4, with D possibly being TRBD1 (5 bases). The V gene lost 7 bases and the J gene lost 7 bases, with 16 bases spanning the gap. Germline V gives CDR1 MNHEY, CDR2 SVGAGI. The CDR3 is 14 residues long. The CDR3 DNA reads TGTGCCAGCACCTACATGGAGGGGTTTGAAAAACTGTTTTTT. Its protein is CASTYMEGFEKLFF.

CDR3 in amino acids: CASSTGLRKTLSYEQYF. The CDR3 DNA reads TGTGCCAGCAGCACGGGTCTCCGGAAAACCTTATCCTACGAGCAGTACTTC. V gene TRBV21-1 combines with J gene TRBJ2-7. TRBV21-1 is a pseudogene locus. The CDR3 loop spans 17 amino acids.

The chain couples TRBV25-1 to TRBJ1-4; D is undetermined. The V gene lost 5 bases and the J gene lost 8 bases, with 12 bases spanning the gap. This CDR3 has 13 amino acids. Germline values: CDR1 MGHDK, CDR2 SYGVNS. The CDR3 DNA reads as TGTGCCAGCAGTCCTCCCCAGAAGGAAAAACTGTTTTTT. Translating gives CASSPPQKEKLFF.

The rearrangement joins TRBV24-1 to TRBJ2-7, with TRBD1 matching over 8 bases. The CDR3 length is 18 residues. The germline gives CDR1 KGHDR, CDR2 SFDVKD. Trimming cost V 5 bases and J 3 bases; bases outside gene matches: 17. In DNA form, the CDR3 reads TGTGCCACCAGTGCAAAACAGGGGGTTTACGAAGGATTCTACGAGCAGTACTTC. Protein sequence: CATSAKQGVYEGFYEQYF.

The V and J genes are TRBV3-1 and TRBJ2-7; D is undetermined. The ends were cut back, 1 base at V and 3 bases at J, with 13 bases in the middle. The germline gives CDR1 LGHDT, CDR2 YNNKEL (reference sequence). The CDR3 extends over 15 amino acids. CDR3 region: CASSQAYTLFYEQYF. The CDR3 bases are TGTGCCAGCAGCCAAGCATACACCCTCTTCTACGAGCAGTACTTC.

J is TRBJ2-1 and V is TRBV23-1; D remains unclear. TRBV23-1 is placed among ORFs of uncertain function. This CDR3 has 13 residues. V lost 4 bases and J lost 7, with 11 bases in between. CDR3 protein: CASSRGFFNEQFF. In DNA, the CDR3 is TGCGCCAGCAGTCGGGGATTTTTTAATGAGCAGTTCTTC.

The chain carries TRBV27 and TRBJ1-2; 9 positions match TRBD1. The CDR3 spans 15 residues. From germline, CDR1 is MNHEY and CDR2 SMNVEV (reference sequence). V lost 0 bases, J lost 5 bases, and 4 bases stayed unmatched. CDR3 region: CASSLSTGGVYGYTF. The DNA of the CDR3 is TGTGCCAGCAGTTTATCGACAGGGGGGGTGTATGGCTACACCTTC.

Here the CDR3 DNA reads TGTGCCAGCAGTTTAGAAGGTAGCGGGAGGGGTGAGACCCAGTACTTC. Its protein is CASSLEGSGRGETQYF. The V and J genes are TRBV28 and TRBJ2-5; 11 bases align to TRBD2. The V gene end was trimmed by 2 bases and the J gene end by 5 bases; junction bases not matched to a gene: 7. CDR1 MDHEN and CDR2 SYDVKM come from the germline V gene. This CDR3 region has 16 residues.

This chain connects TRBV11-2 to TRBJ2-2; perhaps TRBD2 as D (6 bases). CDR3 size: 11 residues. Germline CDR1 and CDR2: SGHAT and FQNNGV. V was cut by 3 bases and J by 15 bases, with 11 bases left in between. The CDR3 DNA reads TGTGCCAGCAGCTTGGGCGGGGTGATGTTTTTT. Translating it yields CASSLGGVMFF.

The chain couples TRBV19 to TRBJ1-5; 7 nucleotides match TRBD1. Germline V gene sequence: CDR1 LNHDA, CDR2 SQIVND (reference sequence). The V and J ends lost 5 bases and 4 bases, in that order; junction bases with no gene match: 8. The CDR3 has 15 amino acids. The DNA for the CDR3 is TGTGCCAGTAGTCCCTGGACAGGTTATAATCAGCCCCAGCATTTT. Residues: CASSPWTGYNQPQHF. Using reference TRBV19 and TRBJ1-5 for the parts outside the CDR3, the full variable domain is DGGITQSPKYLFRKEGQNVTLSCEQNLNHDAMYWYRQDPGQGLRLIYYSQIVNDFQKGDIAEGYSVSREKKESFPLTVTSAQKNPTAFYLCASSPWTGYNQPQHFGDGTRLSIL.

This chain's CDR3 is CASSQGQTPSRNSPLHF. DNA for the CDR3: TGCGCCAGCAGCCAAGGACAGACCCCCTCTCGTAATTCACCCCTCCACTTT. The V call is TRBV4-1, the J call TRBJ1-6; D may be TRBD1 (5 bases). The length of the CDR3 is 17 residues. V was shortened by 1 base and J by 6 bases, with 16 bases between the two germline ends. Germline-derived CDR1 and CDR2 are MGHRA and YSYEKL.

V is TRBV12-3 or TRBV12-4 and J is TRBJ2-3; no reliable D call. Trimming pared 2 bases from V and 6 bases from J, leaving 18 bases between. There are 16 residues in the CDR3. The DNA for the CDR3 is TGTGCCAGCAGTTTATGGCAAGCTAAGGTGTCCGATACGCAGTATTTT. Encoded protein: CASSLWQAKVSDTQYF.

The chain has TRBV5-6 and TRBJ2-7; the D is unclear. V was trimmed by 0 bases and J by 4 bases, leaving 8 bases between them. Per the germline V gene, CDR1 is SGHDT and CDR2 is YYEEEE. The CDR3 is 13 residues long. The CDR3 DNA reads as TGTGCCAGCAGCTTGGACAGACTTTACGAGCAGTACTTC. Residues: CASSLDRLYEQYF.

The CDR3 spells CAISEPGQGARETQYF. Here the CDR3 DNA reads TGTGCCATCAGTGAGCCAGGACAGGGGGCGCGGGAGACCCAGTACTTC. The chain carries TRBV10-3 and TRBJ2-5; TRBD1 matches 11 bases. CDR3 size: 16 residues. Germline CDR1 ENHRY, CDR2 SYGVKD. The ends lost 2 bases at V and 5 bases at J; junction bases unmatched: 7.

The V gene is TRBV27, the J gene TRBJ2-6; TRBD2 agrees at 7 bases. The germline gives CDR1 MNHEY, CDR2 SMNVEV (reference sequence). With 1 base clipped from V and 0 bases from J, the junction kept 6 bases outside the gene matches. This CDR3 is 18 amino acids long. In DNA form, the CDR3 reads TGTGCCAGCAGTTTATGGGGGGGACGATCCTCTGGGGCCAACGTCCTGACTTTC. Translation gives CASSLWGGRSSGANVLTF.

The gene calls are TRBV20-1 and TRBJ2-1, with D uncertain. V was clipped by 7 bases and J by 3 bases, with 16 bases between them. This CDR3 region has 14 residues. The germline V gene has CDR1 DFQATT and CDR2 SNEGSKA (reference sequence). CDR3 loop: CSVESSKIYNEQFF. The CDR3, as DNA: TGCAGTGTAGAATCCTCCAAGATCTACAATGAGCAGTTCTTC.

The chain employs TRBV12-3 or TRBV12-4 and TRBJ1-1; a weak D match, TRBD1 (6 bases). The CDR3 contains 13 residues. V was trimmed by 6 bases and J by 8 bases, leaving 16 bases between them. The CDR3 DNA reads as TGTGCCAGCAGGGGGACATTAATGGAGGAAGCTTTCTTT. It is translated as CASRGTLMEEAFF.

CDR3 DNA sequence: TGTGCCTGGAGTCTCCAGGGGGCGCTGGGGCAGCCCCAGCATTTT. Its translation: CAWSLQGALGQPQHF. The chain carries TRBV30 and TRBJ1-5, with TRBD1 identical over 8 bases. J lost 7 bases, V lost 2 bases, and 10 bases had no gene match. The CDR3 runs to 15 residues. Germline V gene data show CDR1 as GTSNPN and CDR2 as SVGIG (reference sequence). The full variable domain, its missing parts supplied by reference TRBV30 and TRBJ1-5, is SQTIHQWPATLVQPVGSPLSLECTVEGTSNPNLYWYRQAAGRGLQLLFYSVGIGQISSEVPQNLSASRPQDRQFILSSKKLLLSDSGFYLCAWSLQGALGQPQHFGDGTRLSIL.